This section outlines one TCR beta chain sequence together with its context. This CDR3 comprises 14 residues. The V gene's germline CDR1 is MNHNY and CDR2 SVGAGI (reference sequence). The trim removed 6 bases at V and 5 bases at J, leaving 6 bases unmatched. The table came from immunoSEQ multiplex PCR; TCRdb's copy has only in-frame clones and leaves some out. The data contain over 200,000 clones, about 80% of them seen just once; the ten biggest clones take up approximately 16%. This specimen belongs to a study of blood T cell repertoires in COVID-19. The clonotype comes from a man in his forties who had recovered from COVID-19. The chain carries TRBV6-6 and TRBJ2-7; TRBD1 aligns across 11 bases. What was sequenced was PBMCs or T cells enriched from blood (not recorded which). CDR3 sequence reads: CASSPGTGGNEQYF. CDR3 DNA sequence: TGTGCCAGCAGCCCCGGGACAGGGGGGAACGAGCAGTACTTC.